The clone carrying this TCR beta chain was detected a few times. The same CDR3 is also encoded by other DNA sequences in this sample. The source of the sample is a study of shared clonotypes between healthy human individuals. Here immunoSEQ multiplex PCR was the method, and the copy in TCRdb shows in-frame clones only, minus some. The data contain 550,000 to 700,000 clones, 73% of them singletons. The CDR3 consists of 15 residues. V trimming: 3 bases; J trimming: 0 bases; junction bases outside the gene matches: 1. Germline CDR1 and CDR2: MGHRA and YSYEKL. Sample: memory CD4+ T cells sorted from blood. As for subset: CD45RA-negative fraction. The chain uses TRBV4-1 and TRBJ2-7, with 11 bases matching TRBD1. The receptor comes from a woman in her 30s in good health. The CDR3 bases are TGCGCCAGCAGCCAGGGACAGGGGGTCTCCTACGAGCAGTACTTC. Translated: CASSQGQGVSYEQYF.